This T cell receptor beta chain was profiled in a study of kidney transplant recipient with SARS-CoV-2 infection. This clonotype was picked up many times. The CDR3 loop spans 16 amino acids. CDR1 KGHSH and CDR2 LQKENI come from the germline V gene. After removal of 4 bases from V and 2 bases from J, the junction contained 8 bases not matched to a gene. MiXCR, run by TCRdb on the reads, gives a single entry per CDR3 protein. The table has 200,000 to 300,000 distinct CDR3 sequences, around 28% seen once. The sequence derives from a male patient in his thirties who had COVID-19 and was a kidney transplant recipient. Some T cells may possibly be graft donor cells. The rearrangement joins TRBV18 to TRBJ1-3, with 7 bases identical to TRBD1. The source was a blood sample, collected at baseline and on roughly day 110 from a kidney transplant recipient. In nucleotides, the CDR3 is TGTGCCAGCTCACGGACCCCAGGGGGTGCTGGAAACACCATATATTTT. This encodes CASSRTPGGAGNTIYF.